A single sample is the source of the 29 T cell receptor beta chains below, sequenced in a study of PD-L1 blockade in urothelial cancer. Clones were read by immunoSEQ multiplex PCR, and TCRdb kept only the in-frame ones, dropping some. The profile shows roughly 62,000 clones, about 80% of them singletons. The sequences come from PBMCs, collected around atezolizumab (anti-PD-L1) treatment. The receptors shown here come from a man in his sixties or seventies with urothelial cancer.

The rearrangement links TRBV9 to TRBJ1-2; D remains unclear. V lost 0 bases and J 2 bases, leaving 8 bases between the germline ends. The CDR3 length is 14 residues. The germline gives CDR1 SGDLS, CDR2 YYNGEE. CDR3 sequence reads: CASSVDYENYGYTF. The CDR3 nucleotides are TGTGCCAGCAGCGTAGATTATGAGAACTATGGCTACACCTTC. The entire variable domain, with the rest obtained from reference TRBV9 and TRBJ1-2, is as follows: DSGVTQTPKHLITATGQRVTLRCSPRSGDLSVYWYQQSLDQGLQFLIQYYNGEERAKGNILERFSAQQFPDLHSELNLSSLELGDSALYFCASSVDYENYGYTFGSGTRLTVV.

This clone was found many times. The genes are TRBV13 and TRBJ2-2; weak D call: TRBD1 (6 bases). V was cut by 5 bases and J by 2 bases, with 15 bases left in between. Germline CDR1 and CDR2: PRHDT and FYEKMQ (reference sequence). The CDR3 consists of 16 residues. The CDR3 DNA sequence: TGTGCCAGCAGCGCGACCCCAGGGACAAACACCGGGGAGCTGTTTTTT. Translated, it gives CASSATPGTNTGELFF.

This clone occurred once. The gene calls are TRBV6-6 and TRBJ2-7, with 8 bases fitting TRBD1. CDR3 length: 15 amino acids. CDR1 and CDR2 (germline): MNHNY, SVGAGI (reference sequence). V lost 4 bases and J lost 5; bases outside the gene matches: 10. CDR3 DNA: TGTGCCAGCAGTTCACTCGGACAGGGCATTAACGAGCAGTACTTC. Protein product: CASSSLGQGINEQYF.

The chain has TRBV5-4 and TRBJ2-1, with TRBD2 identical over 9 bases. From germline, CDR1 is SGHNT and CDR2 YYREEE (reference sequence). This CDR3 spans 19 amino acids. Unmatched junction bases numbered 15, after V lost 3 bases and J lost 2 bases. DNA of the CDR3: TGTGCCAGCAGCTCACGGGCGCTAGCGGGGTTATTACCCTACAATGAGCAGTTCTTC. As protein: CASSSRALAGLLPYNEQFF.

The V and J genes are TRBV30 and TRBJ1-1; no clear D. The germline CDR1 and CDR2 sequences are GTSNPN and SVGIG (reference sequence). V lost 5 bases to trimming and J lost 0 bases, with 7 bases between them. The length of the CDR3 is 12 residues. The CDR3 DNA sequence: TGTGCCTGGGGTACAGTGAACACTGAAGCTTTCTTT. As protein: CAWGTVNTEAFF.

The chain couples TRBV30 to TRBJ2-7; 9 bases align to TRBD2. Germline assignment: CDR1 GTSNPN and CDR2 SVGIG (reference sequence). J was trimmed by 2 bases and V by 3 bases; bases with no gene match: 2. The CDR3 covers 13 residues. CDR3 DNA: TGTGCCTGGAGGGCTAGCGGGACCTACGAGCAGTACTTC. Protein sequence: CAWRASGTYEQYF.

This rearrangement joins TRBV5-1 to TRBJ2-7; D is perhaps TRBD1 (6 bases). Per the germline V gene, CDR1 is SGHRS and CDR2 is YFSETQ. The V end was cut by 7 bases, the J end by 3 bases, with 8 bases between. The CDR3 consists of 11 residues. The CDR3 DNA sequence: TGCGCCAGCTCGGACAGCTACGAGCAGTACTTC. Protein sequence: CASSDSYEQYF. The variable domain in full, with the rest retrieved from reference TRBV5-1 and TRBJ2-7, is KAGVTQTPRYLIKTRGQQVTLSCSPISGHRSVSWYQQTPGQGLQFLFEYFSETQRNKGNFPGRFSGRQFSNSRSEMNVSTLELGDSALYLCASSDSYEQYFGPGTRLTVT.

J is TRBJ2-7 and V is TRBV27; tentatively, D is TRBD1 (6 bases). There are 14 residues in the CDR3. Between the trimmed V and J ends, which lost 11 bases and 0 bases, there was a span of 17 bases. Germline V gives CDR1 MNHEY, CDR2 SMNVEV (reference sequence). For the CDR3, the DNA is TGTGCCTCATCTTCGGACAGTTCCTCCTACGAGCAGTACTTC. Translated, it gives CASSSDSSSYEQYF.

CDR3 in amino acids: CAWSGFGTQETQYF. The CDR3 DNA reads TGTGCCTGGAGTGGCTTTGGGACTCAAGAGACCCAGTACTTC. This sequence joins TRBV30 and TRBJ2-5; D may be TRBD2 (6 bases). The CDR3 length is 14 residues. Trimming removed 1 base at V and 2 bases at J, with 11 bases between. Looked up from germline, CDR1 is GTSNPN and CDR2 is SVGIG (reference sequence). Based on the CDR3 plus reference TRBV30 and TRBJ2-5, the full variable domain is SQTIHQWPATLVQPVGSPLSLECTVEGTSNPNLYWYRQAAGRGLQLLFYSVGIGQISSEVPQNLSASRPQDRQFILSSKKLLLSDSGFYLCAWSGFGTQETQYFGPGTRLLVL.

The chain links TRBV27 to TRBJ1-5; tentatively, D is TRBD1 (5 bases). The CDR3 runs to 16 residues. Germline V gene lookup returns CDR1 MNHEY and CDR2 SMNVEV (reference sequence). The V and J ends lost 2 bases and 1 base respectively, with 12 bases between them. The CDR3: CASSLGQGRSNQPQHF. For the CDR3, the DNA is TGTGCCAGCAGTTTAGGGCAGGGAAGAAGCAATCAGCCCCAGCATTTT.

The gene calls are TRBV7-9 and TRBJ1-4, with TRBD1 as a possible D gene (6 bases). This CDR3 spans 12 amino acids. The germline CDR1 and CDR2 sequences are SEHNR and FQNEAQ (reference sequence). Trimming cost V 11 bases and J 8 bases, with 15 bases left between them. Here the CDR3 reads CAGGAGDEKLFF. In DNA form, the CDR3 reads TGTGCCGGGGGGGCAGGGGACGAAAAACTGTTTTTT.

The gene calls are TRBV5-1 and TRBJ2-6, with D maybe TRBD1 (5 bases). Deletions cut 1 base from V and 0 bases from J, with 8 bases between. The CDR3 runs to 16 residues. Germline assignment: CDR1 SGHRS and CDR2 YFSETQ. CDR3 loop: CASSLQGISGANVLTF. CDR3 DNA: TGCGCCAGCAGCTTGCAGGGAATCTCTGGGGCCAACGTCCTGACTTTC. Variable domain in full (rest from reference TRBV5-1 and TRBJ2-6): KAGVTQTPRYLIKTRGQQVTLSCSPISGHRSVSWYQQTPGQGLQFLFEYFSETQRNKGNFPGRFSGRQFSNSRSEMNVSTLELGDSALYLCASSLQGISGANVLTFGAGSRLTVL.

The genes are TRBV6-6 and TRBJ2-7, with TRBD1 matching over 8 bases. Germline V gene data show CDR1 as MNHNY and CDR2 as SVGAGI (reference sequence). The CDR3 is 13 residues long. The J segment lost 3 bases and the V segment lost 6 bases, leaving 4 bases of the junction unmatched. Here the CDR3 DNA reads TGTGCCAGCAGCAACGACAGGGGCTACGAGCAGTACTTC. Its translation is CASSNDRGYEQYF.

The chain uses TRBV27 and TRBJ2-1, with 13 bases that match TRBD2. The length of the CDR3 is 16 residues. The germline V gene has CDR1 MNHEY and CDR2 SMNVEV (reference sequence). With 8 bases clipped from V and 3 bases from J, the junction kept 7 bases outside the gene matches. The CDR3 nucleotides read TGTGCCAGCCGGACTAGCGGGAGTACGTTCTACAATGAGCAGTTCTTC. This gives the protein CASRTSGSTFYNEQFF.

This clone was detected only once. This chain connects TRBV7-6 to TRBJ2-7, with TRBD2 matching over 8 bases. The junction had 7 bases not matched to a gene; V was cut back by 0 bases and J by 6 bases. Germline CDR1 and CDR2: SGHVS and FNYEAQ. The CDR3 contains 15 residues. DNA for the CDR3: TGTGCCAGCAGCTTAGCCTCGCGGGAGGTCCCCGAGCAGTACTTC. Protein product: CASSLASREVPEQYF.

In its sample, this clone was seen once. The V and J genes are TRBV6-6 and TRBJ2-1, with D possibly TRBD1 on 5 matching bases. Trimming took off 8 bases at V and 9 bases at J, with 17 bases between the two ends. This CDR3 comprises 13 residues. The germline CDR1 and CDR2 sequences are MNHNY and SVGAGI (reference sequence). This CDR3 is CASDWGGTSEQFF. For the CDR3, the DNA is TGTGCCAGCGACTGGGGCGGTACAAGTGAGCAGTTCTTC.

The J gene is TRBJ2-7, the V gene TRBV19, with 9 bases that match TRBD1. Germline lookup yields CDR1 LNHDA and CDR2 SQIVND (reference sequence). V was pared by 6 bases and J by 2 bases, with 5 bases of the junction left unmatched. The CDR3 is 14 amino acids. The CDR3 protein is CASSLRTGAYEQYF. Here the CDR3 DNA reads TGTGCCAGTAGCCTAAGGACAGGGGCCTACGAGCAGTACTTC.

This clone was seen a handful of times. The chain carries TRBV29-1 and TRBJ1-2; 8 positions agree with TRBD1. The V and J ends lost 7 bases and 8 bases, in that order; junction bases with no gene match: 6. CDR1 and CDR2 (germline): SQVTM, ANQGSEA. There are 11 residues in the CDR3. The CDR3 reads CSADRGGGYTF. The CDR3 region has the DNA TGCAGCGCCGACAGGGGAGGAGGCTACACCTTC.

The chain uses TRBV15 and TRBJ1-1, with a weak D call TRBD1 (6 bases). Trimming took off 0 bases at V and 0 bases at J, with 11 bases between the two ends. This CDR3 region has 16 residues. Germline CDR1 is LNHNV and CDR2 is YYDKDF (reference sequence). CDR3 DNA: TGTGCCACCAGCAGAGACACGACAGGAATGAACACTGAAGCTTTCTTT. Amino acid sequence: CATSRDTTGMNTEAFF.

In its sample, this clone was seen a few times. This chain links TRBV5-1 with TRBJ2-7; 9 bases map to TRBD2. J lost 5 bases, V lost 6 bases, and 12 bases had no gene match. The CDR3 totals 15 residues. The V gene's germline CDR1 is SGHRS and CDR2 YFSETQ. The CDR3 region is CASNGLAGTANEQYF. The CDR3 nucleotides are TGCGCCAGCAACGGCCTAGCGGGGACTGCTAACGAGCAGTACTTC.

The chain is built from TRBV7-8 and TRBJ2-5, with D possibly matching TRBD1 (6 bases). Germline V gives CDR1 SGHVS, CDR2 FQNEAQ. The CDR3 contains 13 residues. V was pared by 6 bases and J by 5 bases, with 13 bases between. The CDR3: CASRKARGETQYF. For the CDR3, the DNA is TGTGCCAGCAGAAAAGCAAGGGGGGAGACCCAGTACTTC.

The V and J genes are TRBV6-5 and TRBJ1-5, with 8 positions matching TRBD1. The germline CDR1 and CDR2 sequences are MNHEY and SVGAGI. The junction had 8 bases not matched to a gene; V was cut back by 6 bases and J by 7 bases. The CDR3 consists of 14 residues. The CDR3 DNA reads TGTGCCAGCAGCTCTGGACAGGGTGGACAGCCCCAGCATTTT. Translation: CASSSGQGGQPQHF.

The CDR3 sequence is CASSAPLAGEETQYF. Here the CDR3 DNA reads TGTGCCAGTAGTGCACCACTAGCGGGAGAAGAGACCCAGTACTTC. V is TRBV19 and J is TRBJ2-5; 11 nucleotides agree with TRBD2. Per germline, CDR1 LNHDA and CDR2 SQIVND (reference sequence). This CDR3 is 15 amino acids long. V trimming: 5 bases; J trimming: 3 bases; junction bases outside the gene matches: 5.

V usage is TRBV9 and J usage is TRBJ2-3; 9 bases are a match to TRBD2. V lost 0 bases, J lost 4 bases, and 6 bases stayed unmatched. The V gene's germline CDR1 is SGDLS and CDR2 YYNGEE. The CDR3 loop spans 16 amino acids. This CDR3 is CASSVGIAGDADTQYF. CDR3 nucleotide sequence: TGTGCCAGCAGCGTAGGGATAGCGGGAGATGCAGATACGCAGTATTTT.

V and J are TRBV19 and TRBJ2-1; TRBD2 matches at 8 bases. After removal of 0 bases from V and 8 bases from J, the junction contained 6 bases not matched to a gene. Germline V gives CDR1 LNHDA, CDR2 SQIVND (reference sequence). The CDR3 length is 15 residues. This CDR3 is CASSIETGRADEQFF. Written as DNA, the CDR3 is TGTGCCAGTAGTATAGAGACCGGGAGGGCGGATGAGCAGTTCTTC.

By sample share, this clone is medium-sized. The chain is built from TRBV4-1 and TRBJ2-7, with D maybe TRBD2 (6 bases). Germline V gives CDR1 MGHRA, CDR2 YSYEKL. The CDR3 is 15 amino acids. With 4 bases removed from V and 2 bases from J, the gap between germline ends came to 15 bases. The CDR3 spells CASSPEGREAYEQYF. The CDR3 coding sequence is TGCGCCAGCAGCCCGGAGGGCAGGGAGGCCTACGAGCAGTACTTC.

The genes are TRBV5-4 and TRBJ2-1; a possible D gene is TRBD1 (5 bases). Per germline, CDR1 SGHNT and CDR2 YYREEE (reference sequence). Trimming pared 4 bases from V and 0 bases from J, leaving 14 bases between. The CDR3 has 16 amino acids. CDR3 coding DNA: TGTGCCAGCAGCGTCTTAACAGGCCGCTCCTACAATGAGCAGTTCTTC. Translating gives CASSVLTGRSYNEQFF.

The rearrangement links TRBV14 to TRBJ2-1; 12 nucleotides align to TRBD2. The V and J ends lost 4 bases and 6 bases, in that order; junction bases with no gene match: 4. Germline V CDR1 and CDR2: SGHDN, FVKESK. The length of the CDR3 is 15 residues. The CDR3 here is CASSLASGRVNEQFF. The DNA for the CDR3 is TGTGCCAGCAGCCTAGCTAGCGGGAGGGTCAATGAGCAGTTCTTC.

The chain employs TRBV5-1 and TRBJ1-2; 7 bases match TRBD1. This CDR3 is 13 amino acids long. From germline, CDR1 is SGHRS and CDR2 YFSETQ. J gave up 7 bases and V 7 bases, and 10 bases lay outside the gene matches. CDR3 amino acids: CASGLQGKVGYTF. The CDR3 DNA follows: TGCGCCAGCGGTTTACAGGGGAAGGTTGGCTACACCTTC. The full variable domain, rest sourced from reference TRBV5-1 and TRBJ1-2, is KAGVTQTPRYLIKTRGQQVTLSCSPISGHRSVSWYQQTPGQGLQFLFEYFSETQRNKGNFPGRFSGRQFSNSRSEMNVSTLELGDSALYLCASGLQGKVGYTFGSGTRLTVV.